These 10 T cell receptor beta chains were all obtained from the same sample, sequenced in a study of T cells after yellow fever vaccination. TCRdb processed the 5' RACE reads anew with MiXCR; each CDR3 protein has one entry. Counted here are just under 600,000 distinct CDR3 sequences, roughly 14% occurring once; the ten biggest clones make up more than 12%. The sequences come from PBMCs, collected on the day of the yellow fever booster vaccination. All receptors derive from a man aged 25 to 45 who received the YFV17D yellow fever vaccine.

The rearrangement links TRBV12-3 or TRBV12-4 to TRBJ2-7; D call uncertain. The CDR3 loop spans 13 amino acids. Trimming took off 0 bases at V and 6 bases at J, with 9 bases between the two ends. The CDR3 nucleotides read TGTGCCAGCAGTTTAGCCCCCGCCCTCGAGCAGTACTTC. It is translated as CASSLAPALEQYF.

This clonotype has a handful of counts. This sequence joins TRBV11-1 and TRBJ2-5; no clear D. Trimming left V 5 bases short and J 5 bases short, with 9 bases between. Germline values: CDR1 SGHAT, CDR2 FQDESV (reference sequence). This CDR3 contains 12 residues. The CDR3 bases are TGTGCCAGCAGCCAATATACGGAGACCCAGTACTTC. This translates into CASSQYTETQYF.

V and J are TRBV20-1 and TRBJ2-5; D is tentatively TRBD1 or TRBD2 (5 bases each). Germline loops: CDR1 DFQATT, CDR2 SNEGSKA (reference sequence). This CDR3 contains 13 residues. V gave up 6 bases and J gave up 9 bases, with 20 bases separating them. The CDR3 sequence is CSAGVGLFGAQYF. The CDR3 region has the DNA TGCAGTGCAGGTGTGGGGCTGTTCGGGGCCCAGTACTTC.

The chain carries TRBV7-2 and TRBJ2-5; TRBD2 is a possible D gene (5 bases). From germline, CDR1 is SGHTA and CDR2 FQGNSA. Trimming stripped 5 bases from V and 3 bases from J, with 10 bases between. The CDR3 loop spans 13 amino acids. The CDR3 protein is CASSARTEETQYF. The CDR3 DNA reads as TGTGCCAGCAGCGCCAGGACTGAAGAGACCCAGTACTTC. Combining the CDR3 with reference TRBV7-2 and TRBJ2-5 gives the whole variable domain GAGVSQSPSNKVTEKGKDVELRCDPISGHTALYWYRQSLGQGLEFLIYFQGNSAPDKSGLPSDRFSAERTGGSVSTLTIQRTQQEDSAVYLCASSARTEETQYFGPGTRLLVL.

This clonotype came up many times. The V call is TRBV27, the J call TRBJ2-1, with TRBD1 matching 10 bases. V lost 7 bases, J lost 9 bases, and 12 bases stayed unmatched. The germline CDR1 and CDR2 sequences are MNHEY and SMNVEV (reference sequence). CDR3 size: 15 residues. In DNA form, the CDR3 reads TGTGCCAGCACCCCGAAGACAGGGGGCCTTCTTGAGCAGTTCTTC. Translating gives CASTPKTGGLLEQFF.

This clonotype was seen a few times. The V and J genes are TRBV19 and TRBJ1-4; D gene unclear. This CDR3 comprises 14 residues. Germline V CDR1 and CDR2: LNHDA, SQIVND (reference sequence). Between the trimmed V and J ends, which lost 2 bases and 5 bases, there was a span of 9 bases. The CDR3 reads CASSIPGLNEKLFF. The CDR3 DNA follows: TGTGCCAGTAGTATACCCGGCCTGAATGAAAAACTGTTTTTT.

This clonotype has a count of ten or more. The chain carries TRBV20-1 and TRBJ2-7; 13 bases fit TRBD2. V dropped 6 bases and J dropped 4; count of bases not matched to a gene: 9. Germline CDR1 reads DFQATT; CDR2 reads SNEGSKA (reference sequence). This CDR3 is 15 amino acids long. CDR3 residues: CSAHPLAGGPYEQYF. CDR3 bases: TGCAGTGCCCACCCACTAGCGGGAGGGCCTTACGAGCAGTACTTC.

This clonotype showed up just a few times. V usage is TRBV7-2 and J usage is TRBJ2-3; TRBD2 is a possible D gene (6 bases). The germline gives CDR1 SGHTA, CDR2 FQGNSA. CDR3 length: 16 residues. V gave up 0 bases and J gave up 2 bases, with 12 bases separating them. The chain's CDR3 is CASSLAASANTDTQYF. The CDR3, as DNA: TGTGCCAGCAGCTTAGCCGCTAGCGCTAACACAGATACGCAGTATTTT. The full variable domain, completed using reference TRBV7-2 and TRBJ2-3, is GAGVSQSPSNKVTEKGKDVELRCDPISGHTALYWYRQSLGQGLEFLIYFQGNSAPDKSGLPSDRFSAERTGGSVSTLTIQRTQQEDSAVYLCASSLAASANTDTQYFGPGTRLTVL.

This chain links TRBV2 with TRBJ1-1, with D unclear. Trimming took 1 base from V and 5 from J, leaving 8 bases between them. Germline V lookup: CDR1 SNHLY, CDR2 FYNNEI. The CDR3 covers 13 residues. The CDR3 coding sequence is TGTGCCAGCAGTGAAGTTGGTAGGACTGAAGCTTTCTTT. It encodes CASSEVGRTEAFF. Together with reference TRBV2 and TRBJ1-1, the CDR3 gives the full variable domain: EPEVTQTPSHQVTQMGQEVILRCVPISNHLYFYWYRQILGQKVEFLVSFYNNEISEKSEIFDDQFSVERPDGSNFTLKIRSTKLEDSAMYFCASSEVGRTEAFFGQGTRLTVV.

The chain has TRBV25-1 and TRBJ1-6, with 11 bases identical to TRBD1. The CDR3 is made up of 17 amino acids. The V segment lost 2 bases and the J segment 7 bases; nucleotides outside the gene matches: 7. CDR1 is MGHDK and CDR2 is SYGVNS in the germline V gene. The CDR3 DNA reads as TGTGCCAGCAGTGAACTTAAGGGACAGGGGGGCAATTCACCCCTCCACTTT. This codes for CASSELKGQGGNSPLHF.